The 5 T cell receptor beta chains below come from one sample, sequenced in a study of T cells in Graves' hyperthyroidism and ophthalmopathy. Researchers took RNA transcripts and amplified the TCR beta CDR3 regions from them. HTBI primers were employed in a first-round RT-PCR of the TCR CDR3. One entry per CDR3 protein results from TCRdb running MiXCR on the multiplex PCR reads. The table records roughly 420,000 distinct CDR3 sequences, 15% to 17% of them present only once. The source material was blood. These receptors were collected from a woman aged 18-35 years with Graves' hyperthyroidism.

This clonotype was counted many times. The rearrangement links TRBV12-3 or TRBV12-4 to TRBJ1-3; possibly TRBD1 for D (5 bases). The CDR3 has 14 amino acids. V was cut by 5 bases and J by 2 bases, with 10 bases left in between. The CDR3 reads CASSRREAGNTIYF. CDR3 nucleotides: TGTGCCAGCAGTCGCAGGGAGGCTGGAAACACCATATATTTT.

At least ten counts were recorded for this clonotype. The chain joins TRBV11-2 to TRBJ2-1; no firm D call. Germline CDR1 and CDR2: SGHAT and FQNNGV. The CDR3 totals 14 residues. Trimming took 5 bases from V and 7 from J, leaving 15 bases between them. The CDR3 is CASSPLGPRNEQFF. CDR3 nucleotides: TGTGCCAGCAGCCCCCTCGGGCCTAGAAATGAGCAGTTCTTC.

This clonotype has ten or more counts. The rearrangement links TRBV2 to TRBJ2-7; TRBD1 or TRBD2 may be the D gene (6 bases each). CDR3 length: 18 amino acids. The V gene lost 8 bases and the J gene lost 2 bases, with 28 bases spanning the gap. Germline V gene sequence: CDR1 SNHLY, CDR2 FYNNEI. The CDR3 DNA is TGTGCCAGCGGAGGGGGGTGGGAGCGGAGGGCCACGACCTACGAGCAGTACTTC. Protein product: CASGGGWERRATTYEQYF.

The sample holds many counts of this clonotype. This chain connects TRBV6-1 to TRBJ2-7; 10 bases are shared with TRBD2. The germline gives CDR1 MNHNS, CDR2 SASEGT. With 9 bases clipped from V and 4 bases from J, the junction kept 9 bases outside the gene matches. The CDR3 has 14 amino acids. The CDR3 nucleotides read TGTGCCAGTCAAAGACTAGCGGGTAATTACGAGCAGTACTTC. Translation gives CASQRLAGNYEQYF.

This clonotype was counted many times. The genes are TRBV20-1 and TRBJ1-6, with D maybe TRBD1 (6 bases). The length of the CDR3 is 15 residues. V lost 2 bases, J lost 5 bases, and 13 bases lay in between. Germline V gene sequence: CDR1 DFQATT, CDR2 SNEGSKA (reference sequence). The CDR3 DNA is TGCAGTGCTAGACCACAGGGACCGGATAATTCACCCCTCCACTTT. The encoded protein is CSARPQGPDNSPLHF.